The 2 T cell receptor beta chains below were found in one sample sequenced in a study of shared clonotypes between healthy human individuals. Terminally differentiated effector memory CD45RA+ cells were left out of the naive CD8 fraction, which was CD45RO-negative and positively selected for CCR7. Profiling relied on immunoSEQ multiplex PCR, and the TCRdb table lists in-frame clones only, not all of them. The sample lists about 2,200,000 clones; about 93% were seen once. The source material was naive CD8+ T cells from PBMCs. The receptors were sampled from a man between 18 and 35 years old in good health. Some clones in this sample may be carry-over from other donors' samples.

The rearrangement links TRBV28 to TRBJ2-3; D gene ambiguous. The germline V gene encodes CDR1 MDHEN and CDR2 SYDVKM. Trimming removed 2 bases from V and 2 bases from J, with 26 bases in between. The CDR3 runs to 20 residues. CDR3 region: CASSLPPPQLLTEYTDTQYF. The DNA of the CDR3 is TGTGCCAGCAGTTTACCCCCCCCACAACTTTTGACTGAATACACAGATACGCAGTATTTT.

The chain couples TRBV2 to TRBJ1-5, with D hard to call. Germline-derived CDR1 and CDR2 are SNHLY and FYNNEI. CDR3 length: 15 amino acids. V lost 1 base to trimming and J lost 8 bases, with 15 bases between them. Here the CDR3 DNA reads TGTGCCAGCAGTGAAGAGGGCCCAAGAAGTAAGCCCCAGCATTTT. Amino acid sequence: CASSEEGPRSKPQHF.